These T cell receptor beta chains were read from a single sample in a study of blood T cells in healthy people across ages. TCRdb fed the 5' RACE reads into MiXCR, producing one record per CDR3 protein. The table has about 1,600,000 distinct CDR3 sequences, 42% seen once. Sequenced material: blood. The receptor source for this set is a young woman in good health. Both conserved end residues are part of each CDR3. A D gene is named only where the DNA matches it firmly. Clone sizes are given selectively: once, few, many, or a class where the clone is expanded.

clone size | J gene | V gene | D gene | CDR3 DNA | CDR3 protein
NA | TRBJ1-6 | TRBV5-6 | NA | TGTGCCAGCAGCTTGTTGGAAGGGGCTTCAAATTCACCCCTCCACTTT | CASSLLEGASNSPLHF
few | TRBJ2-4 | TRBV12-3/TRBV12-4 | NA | TGTGCCAGTAGAGGGGGAGTTTTGAACATTCAGTACTTC | CASRGGVLNIQYF
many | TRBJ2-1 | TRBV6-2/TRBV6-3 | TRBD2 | TGTGCCAGCAGTTACTTGGCGGGGGGGCCATCTGAGCAGTTCTTC | CASSYLAGGPSEQFF
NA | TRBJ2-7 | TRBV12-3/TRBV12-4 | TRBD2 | TGTGCCAGCAGTTTAGAGGTTCGGTGGACTAGTGGTTACAATGAGCAGTACTTC | CASSLEVRWTSGYNEQYF
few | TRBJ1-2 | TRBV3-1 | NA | TGTGCCAGCAGCCAAGGGTGGAACTATGGCTACACCTTC | CASSQGWNYGYTF
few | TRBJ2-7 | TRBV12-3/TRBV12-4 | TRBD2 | TGTGCCAGCAGTTTCGGACTAGCGGGAGGGGAGCAGTACTTC | CASSFGLAGGEQYF
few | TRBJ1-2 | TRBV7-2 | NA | TGTGCCAGCAGCAGAGGGGTTGGCTACACCTTC | CASSRGVGYTF
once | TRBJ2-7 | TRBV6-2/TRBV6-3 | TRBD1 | TGTGCCAGCAGGACCCTCGGACAGGTTAGGTACGAGCAGTACTTC | CASRTLGQVRYEQYF
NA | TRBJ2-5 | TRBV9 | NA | TGTGCCAGCAGCGTAGGGGCGACCCAAGAGACCCAGTACTTC | CASSVGATQETQYF
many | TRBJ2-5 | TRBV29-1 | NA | TGCAGCGTTGGGGACTGGTCGACCCAAGAGACCCAGTACTTC | CSVGDWSTQETQYF
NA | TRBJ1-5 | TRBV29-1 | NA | TGCAGCGTTGCTGGATATAGCAATCAGCCCCAGCATTTT | CSVAGYSNQPQHF
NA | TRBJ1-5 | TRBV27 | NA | TGTGCCAGCAGTTTATGGGGGCGCAATCAGCCCCAGCATTTT | CASSLWGRNQPQHF
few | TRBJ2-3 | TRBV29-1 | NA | TGCAGCGCCGTGGGGGGGCTAGCGGGCACAGATACGCAGTATTTT | CSAVGGLAGTDTQYF
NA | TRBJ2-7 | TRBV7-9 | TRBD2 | TGTGCCAGCAGCGGGCGGGGGATTTACGAGCAGTACTTC | CASSGRGIYEQYF
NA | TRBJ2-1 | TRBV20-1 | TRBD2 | TGCAGTGCTAGAGATCCGACTAGCGGGGGGGGGGAGCAGTTCTTC | CSARDPTSGGGEQFF
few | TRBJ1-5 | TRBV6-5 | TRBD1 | TGTGCCAGCGGCTGGGACAGGGGCGGCAATCAGCCCCAGCATTTT | CASGWDRGGNQPQHF
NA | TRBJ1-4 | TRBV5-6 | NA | TGTGCCAGCAGCGCCCAACAGGGAACTAATGAAAAACTGTTTTTT | CASSAQQGTNEKLFF
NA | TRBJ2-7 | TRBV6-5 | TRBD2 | TGTGCCAGCAGTTACACGCGGGAGTATCACGAGCAGTACTTC | CASSYTREYHEQYF
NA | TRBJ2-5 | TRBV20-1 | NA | TGCAGTGCGCCTGGGACTGGCCAAGAGACCCAGTACTTC | CSAPGTGQETQYF
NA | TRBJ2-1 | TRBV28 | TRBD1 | TGTGCCAGCAGTGGGGACAGGGCTTACAATGAGCAGTTCTTC | CASSGDRAYNEQFF
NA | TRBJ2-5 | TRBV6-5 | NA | TGTGCCAGCAGTTCCCCCGGACTGTATGGGCAGTACTTC | CASSSPGLYGQYF
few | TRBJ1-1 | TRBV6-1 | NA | TGTGCCAGCAGTGAGGGAGGGGCAGTTGCTTTCTTT | CASSEGGAVAFF
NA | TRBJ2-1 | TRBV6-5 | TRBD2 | TGTGCCAGCACCCCTGGTAGGGCGGGGGTGTACAATGAGCAGTTCTTC | CASTPGRAGVYNEQFF
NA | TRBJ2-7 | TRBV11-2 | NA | TGTGCCAGCAGATCGGCAGGGGGGGAGTTGGAGCAGTACTTC | CASRSAGGELEQYF
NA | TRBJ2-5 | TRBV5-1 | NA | TGCGCCGGCAGCTTAACAGGAGGGGGACAAGAGACCCAGTACTTC | CAGSLTGGGQETQYF
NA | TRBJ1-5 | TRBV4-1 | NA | TGCGCCAGCAGCCAAGATATGACAGGCAATCAGCCCCAGCATTTT | CASSQDMTGNQPQHF
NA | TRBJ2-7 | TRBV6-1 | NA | TGTGCCAGCAGTGAAGAAAGGGATCCACGGTACTACGAGCAGTACTTC | CASSEERDPRYYEQYF
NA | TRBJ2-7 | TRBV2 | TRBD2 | TGTGCCAGCAAGCGGGAGGGTTCCTACAATGAGCAGTACTTC | CASKREGSYNEQYF
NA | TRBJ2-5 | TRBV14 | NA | TGTGCCAGCAGCCCACATATCCTGTACCAAGAGACCCAGTACTTC | CASSPHILYQETQYF
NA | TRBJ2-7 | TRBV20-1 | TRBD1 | TGCAGTGCTCAGACAGGGGACGAGCAGTACTTC | CSAQTGDEQYF
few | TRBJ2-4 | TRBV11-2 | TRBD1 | TGTGCCAGCAGCTTCCGGGACAGGGACTTGTACGGGTCGAACATTCAGTACTTC | CASSFRDRDLYGSNIQYF
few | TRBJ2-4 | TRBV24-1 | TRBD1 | TGTGCCACCAGTGATCCGCGACAGGGGTTGGAGGGGCAGTACTTC | CATSDPRQGLEGQYF
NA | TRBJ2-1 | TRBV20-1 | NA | TGCAGTGCTCAGGGACACCACAATGAGCAGTTCTTC | CSAQGHHNEQFF
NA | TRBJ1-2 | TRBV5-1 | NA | TGCGCCAGCAGCACAGATACCGACGGAGGCTACACCTTC | CASSTDTDGGYTF
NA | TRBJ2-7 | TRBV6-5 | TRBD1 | TGTGCCAGCAAGAAAACCGGGACAGGGATGACCTACGAGCAGTACTTC | CASKKTGTGMTYEQYF
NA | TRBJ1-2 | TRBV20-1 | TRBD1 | TGCAGCGCCAGGGACAGGGGAATCTATGGCTACACCTTC | CSARDRGIYGYTF
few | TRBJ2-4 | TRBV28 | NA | TGTGCCAGCAGTTCCTCCGGGACTTTCAAAAACATTCAGTACTTC | CASSSSGTFKNIQYF
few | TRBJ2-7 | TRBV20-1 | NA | TGCAGTGCTAGAGGGCGGATATCCTACGAGCAGTACTTC | CSARGRISYEQYF
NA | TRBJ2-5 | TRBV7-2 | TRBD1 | TGTGCCAGCAGCGGACAGGGGGCGAAGACCCAGTACTTC | CASSGQGAKTQYF
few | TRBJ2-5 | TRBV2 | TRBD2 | TGTGCCAGCAGTCGGACTAGCGGGAATAAAGAGACCCAGTACTTC | CASSRTSGNKETQYF
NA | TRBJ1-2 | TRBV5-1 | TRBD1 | TGCGCCAGCAGCCCCTACAGGGGGCGCAACTATGGCTACACCTTC | CASSPYRGRNYGYTF
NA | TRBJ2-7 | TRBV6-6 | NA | TGTGCCAGCAGCGACCCCCCGGGAAACTCCTACGAGCAGTACTTC | CASSDPPGNSYEQYF